One and the same sample provided the 26 T cell receptor beta chains below, sequenced in a study of ipilimumab plus nivolumab after autologous stem cell transplantation. The data were produced by immunoSEQ multiplex PCR, yet TCRdb's version contains in-frame clones alone and is incomplete. The repertoire includes 15,000 to 20,000 clones, 65% to 85% of them detected once, and about 6.4% sits in the top ten. This material consisted of PBMCs, taken in a trial of ipilimumab plus nivolumab as post-transplant consolidation. The receptors derive from a male donor with diffuse large B-cell lymphoma.

The chain combines TRBV21-1 with TRBJ2-1; the table's D call, TRBD2, was not checked against the DNA. TRBV21-1 is recorded as a pseudogene. The CDR3 contains 15 residues. CDR3 protein: CASSMGGRVIVEQFF. CDR3 in DNA: TGTGCCAGCAGCATGGGTGGGAGGGTGATCGTTGAGCAGTTCTTC.

CDR3 amino acids: CASSLAGLAGATKNIQYF. The DNA of the CDR3 is TGTGCCAGCAGCTTAGCGGGGCTAGCGGGGGCCACCAAAAACATTCAGTACTTC. V is TRBV7-2 and J is TRBJ2-4; TRBD2 matches 10 bases. Trimming removed 0 bases from V and 2 bases from J; junction bases left unmatched: 7. CDR3 length: 18 residues. CDR1 is SGHTA, CDR2 FQGNSA, per germline.

The CDR3 nucleotides are TGTGCCAGCAGTCCGGGAGGGGCCTACCAAGAGACCCAGTACTTC. This gives the protein CASSPGGAYQETQYF. The rearrangement links TRBV27 to TRBJ2-5; TRBD2 matches at 8 bases. CDR3 length equals 15 residues. CDR1 is MNHEY and CDR2 is SMNVEV in the germline V gene (reference sequence). V trimming: 5 bases; J trimming: 0 bases; junction bases outside the gene matches: 5.

The chain has TRBV7-6 and TRBJ2-1, with a weak D call TRBD2 (5 bases). The CDR3 covers 12 residues. V was shortened by 8 bases and J by 4 bases, with 9 bases between the two germline ends. Germline values: CDR1 SGHVS, CDR2 FNYEAQ. The CDR3 nucleotides read TGTGCCAGCGCGTCGGGGTACAATGAGCAGTTCTTC. Translating gives CASASGYNEQFF.

This clone occurred a few times. The rearrangement joins TRBV4-1 to TRBJ2-1; D is possibly TRBD1 or TRBD2 (5 bases each). Per germline, CDR1 MGHRA and CDR2 YSYEKL. Trimming cost V 2 bases and J 2 bases, with 13 bases left between them. The CDR3 runs 16 residues. The CDR3 protein is CASSQIGTAAYNEQFF. The CDR3 nucleotides read TGCGCCAGCAGCCAAATAGGGACCGCTGCCTACAATGAGCAGTTCTTC.

The chain is built from TRBV27 and TRBJ2-2; TRBD1 matches 7 bases. The ends lost 3 bases at V and 5 bases at J; junction bases unmatched: 9. Per the germline V gene, CDR1 is MNHEY and CDR2 is SMNVEV (reference sequence). There are 16 residues in the CDR3. CDR3 amino acids: CASSFYGQALTGELFF. CDR3 sequence (DNA): TGTGCCAGCAGTTTTTATGGACAGGCCTTGACCGGGGAGCTGTTTTTT.

The gene calls are TRBV5-6 and TRBJ2-1; tentatively, D is TRBD2 (6 bases). Germline-derived CDR1 and CDR2 are SGHDT and YYEEEE. Trimming took 4 bases from V and 6 from J, leaving 11 bases between them. This CDR3 region has 13 residues. The CDR3 DNA reads TGTGCCAGCAGCCCCCTGGGGGGCAATGAGCAGTTCTTC. It specifies CASSPLGGNEQFF.

The V gene is TRBV9, the J gene TRBJ2-3, with 10 bases aligning to TRBD2. Germline assignment: CDR1 SGDLS and CDR2 YYNGEE. CDR3 length equals 17 residues. V shed 2 bases and J 1 base; nucleotides not matched to a gene: 7. The CDR3 nucleotides are TGTGCCAGCAGCGTGCCCGCTAGCGGGGGAGGCACAGATACGCAGTATTTT. Protein: CASSVPASGGGTDTQYF. The whole variable domain, filled in from reference TRBV9 and TRBJ2-3, reads DSGVTQTPKHLITATGQRVTLRCSPRSGDLSVYWYQQSLDQGLQFLIQYYNGEERAKGNILERFSAQQFPDLHSELNLSSLELGDSALYFCASSVPASGGGTDTQYFGPGTRLTVL.

CDR3 bases: TGCGCCAGCAGCCAGATGACAGGAAGAAACACTGAAGCTTTCTTT. Translation: CASSQMTGRNTEAFF. The rearrangement links TRBV4-3 to TRBJ1-1; D may be TRBD1 (6 bases). V lost 3 bases, J lost 2 bases, and 13 bases lay in between. Per the germline V gene, CDR1 is LGHNA and CDR2 is YSLEER. This CDR3 has 15 amino acids.

This clone has just one count. The chain links TRBV9 to TRBJ2-5, with D tentatively TRBD2 (6 bases). CDR1 is SGDLS and CDR2 is YYNGEE in the germline V gene. Between the trimmed V and J ends, which lost 4 bases and 3 bases, there was a span of 19 bases. This CDR3 has 16 amino acids. CDR3 coding DNA: TGTGCCAGCAGCCGCAGGGAGGACAACCCAAAAGAGACCCAGTACTTC. Amino acid sequence: CASSRREDNPKETQYF. Full variable domain (outside the CDR3, taken from reference TRBV9 and TRBJ2-5): DSGVTQTPKHLITATGQRVTLRCSPRSGDLSVYWYQQSLDQGLQFLIQYYNGEERAKGNILERFSAQQFPDLHSELNLSSLELGDSALYFCASSRREDNPKETQYFGPGTRLLVL.

This clone has just a few counts. The chain couples TRBV19 to TRBJ1-2, with D unresolved. Germline CDR1 and CDR2: LNHDA and SQIVND (reference sequence). The V end was cut by 3 bases, the J end by 8 bases, with 13 bases between. The CDR3 has 13 residues. The CDR3 loop is CASSIGTQRGYTF. CDR3 coding DNA: TGTGCCAGTAGTATCGGCACCCAAAGGGGCTACACCTTC.

The genes are TRBV7-6 and TRBJ2-1, with TRBD1 matching 7 bases. After removal of 5 bases from V and 2 bases from J, the junction contained 6 bases not matched to a gene. The CDR3 extends over 15 amino acids. The germline CDR1 and CDR2 sequences are SGHVS and FNYEAQ. CDR3 in amino acids: CASSRQGQAYNEQFF. The DNA of the CDR3 is TGTGCCAGCAGCCGACAGGGACAAGCCTACAATGAGCAGTTCTTC.

The chain uses TRBV5-1 and TRBJ1-6, with 7 bases that match TRBD1. CDR3 length: 14 amino acids. V dropped 7 bases and J dropped 5; count of bases not matched to a gene: 6. Germline CDR1 and CDR2: SGHRS and YFSETQ. The CDR3: CASGRQGNNSPLHF. The CDR3 region has the DNA TGCGCCAGCGGACGACAGGGAAATAATTCACCCCTCCACTTT.

The CDR3 here is CAWTSATNEKLFF. CDR3 coding DNA: TGTGCCTGGACATCTGCAACTAATGAAAAACTGTTTTTT. V and J are TRBV30 and TRBJ1-4; unclear D gene. Per germline, CDR1 GTSNPN and CDR2 SVGIG (reference sequence). The germline V and J ends were trimmed by 4 bases and 0 bases, with 6 bases remaining between them. CDR3 size: 13 residues.

The rearrangement links TRBV2 to TRBJ2-7; possibly TRBD2 for D (5 bases). V was cut by 2 bases and J by 0 bases, with 20 bases left in between. The CDR3 extends over 18 amino acids. CDR1 SNHLY and CDR2 FYNNEI come from the germline V gene. The CDR3 DNA reads as TGTGCCAGCAGTGAATTAGGTTGGCGGGCAGTCGGCTCCTACGAGCAGTACTTC. Translation gives CASSELGWRAVGSYEQYF.

CDR3 region: CASRYRDSGFYEQYF. Written as DNA, the CDR3 is TGTGCCAGCAGGTACAGGGACTCGGGCTTCTACGAGCAGTACTTC. This chain connects TRBV6-5 to TRBJ2-7; D might be TRBD1 or TRBD2, each matching 6 bases. The germline CDR1 and CDR2 sequences are MNHEY and SVGAGI. The CDR3 spans 15 residues. Trimming shortened V by 6 bases and J by 3 bases, and 18 bases separated the two germline ends.

The chain uses TRBV9 and TRBJ2-3, with D perhaps TRBD2 (5 bases). The CDR3 is made up of 11 amino acids. Trimming shortened V by 4 bases and J by 11 bases, and 11 bases separated the two germline ends. Germline CDR1 SGDLS, CDR2 YYNGEE. The CDR3 bases are TGTGCCAGCAGCCCTATACGGGAGCAGTATTTT. Translating it yields CASSPIREQYF.

This chain links TRBV5-4 with TRBJ2-2, with TRBD1 identical over 8 bases. Losses at the gene ends were 3 bases for V and 7 bases for J; bases not matched to a gene: 8. CDR1 SGHNT and CDR2 YYREEE come from the germline V gene (reference sequence). The CDR3 loop spans 15 amino acids. The CDR3 sequence is CASSWGGQGDGELFF. The CDR3 bases are TGTGCCAGCAGCTGGGGCGGACAGGGCGACGGGGAGCTGTTTTTT. Variable domain in full (rest from reference TRBV5-4 and TRBJ2-2): ETGVTQSPTHLIKTRGQQVTLRCSSQSGHNTVSWYQQALGQGPQFIFQYYREEENGRGNFPPRFSGLQFPNYSSELNVNALELDDSALYLCASSWGGQGDGELFFGEGSRLTVL.

The rearrangement uses TRBV6-5 and TRBJ2-7, with D unclear. Germline CDR1 MNHEY, CDR2 SVGAGI. This CDR3 has 11 amino acids. V gave up 5 bases and J gave up 4 bases, with 6 bases separating them. CDR3 bases: TGTGCCAGCAGTCCCCAGTACGAGCAGTACTTC. Translation: CASSPQYEQYF.

The chain uses TRBV5-6 and TRBJ1-2; perhaps TRBD1 as D (6 bases). The CDR3 is 13 residues long. The germline V and J ends were trimmed by 4 bases and 2 bases, with 9 bases remaining between them. CDR1 is SGHDT and CDR2 is YYEEEE in the germline V gene. CDR3 loop: CASSVDSNYGYTF. In nucleotides, the CDR3 is TGTGCCAGCAGCGTGGACAGCAACTATGGCTACACCTTC.

The chain uses TRBV5-1 and TRBJ1-6; the D gene is possibly TRBD1 (6 bases). CDR1 and CDR2 from the germline V gene are SGHRS and YFSETQ. The CDR3 totals 15 residues. Trimming took off 4 bases at V and 9 bases at J, with 17 bases between the two ends. CDR3 amino acids: CASSEGVRGVSPLHF. The CDR3 DNA sequence: TGCGCCAGCAGCGAGGGGGTGCGGGGGGTTTCACCCCTCCACTTT.

The chain recombines TRBV4-1 with TRBJ1-4; D not certain. The V and J ends lost 4 bases and 7 bases respectively, with 10 bases between them. The CDR3 length is 13 residues. Looked up from germline, CDR1 is MGHRA and CDR2 is YSYEKL. The CDR3 sequence is CASSRLLGEKLFF. As DNA, the CDR3 is TGCGCCAGCAGCCGCCTGCTTGGTGAAAAACTGTTTTTT.

This chain links TRBV6-9 with TRBJ1-5, with 7 bases lining up with TRBD1. CDR3 length equals 15 residues. Trimming cost V 6 bases and J 5 bases; bases outside gene matches: 10. CDR1 is MNHGY and CDR2 is SVAAGI in the germline V gene. CDR3 nucleotide sequence: TGTGCCAGCAGACCTCCAGGGGGAATGGATCAGCCCCAGCATTTT. Translation: CASRPPGGMDQPQHF.

This chain uses TRBV19 with TRBJ1-4, with a tentative D call TRBD1 (6 bases). The V end was cut by 2 bases, the J end by 3 bases, with 10 bases between. The germline gives CDR1 LNHDA, CDR2 SQIVND (reference sequence). The CDR3 has 15 residues. Here the CDR3 reads CASSITGTANEKLFF. CDR3 bases: TGTGCCAGTAGTATAACAGGGACGGCTAATGAAAAACTGTTTTTT.

This clone was seen a handful of times. The gene calls are TRBV9 and TRBJ2-2; D possibly corresponds to TRBD2 (5 bases). The CDR3 consists of 14 residues. Germline assignment: CDR1 SGDLS and CDR2 YYNGEE. With 3 bases removed from V and 4 bases from J, the gap between germline ends came to 10 bases. The CDR3 region is CASSAKSGTGELFF. The CDR3, as DNA: TGTGCCAGCAGCGCGAAGAGCGGCACCGGGGAGCTGTTTTTT.

The V gene is TRBV19, the J gene TRBJ2-2; 9 nucleotides align to TRBD1. J was trimmed by 3 bases and V by 6 bases; bases with no gene match: 8. The germline CDR1 and CDR2 sequences are LNHDA and SQIVND (reference sequence). The CDR3 sequence is 16 residues long. The CDR3 bases are TGTGCCAGTAGGGATTTGAGACAGGGGGACACCGGGGAGCTGTTTTTT. As protein: CASRDLRQGDTGELFF.